Shown below are 24 T cell receptor beta chains from a single sample sequenced in a study of T cells after yellow fever vaccination. In TCRdb, the 5' RACE reads were re-called with MiXCR into one record per CDR3 protein. The sample holds more than 300,000 distinct CDR3 sequences, 3.5% to 5% seen once. The specimen was PBMCs, collected 15 days after the yellow fever booster vaccination. These receptors all come from a man younger than 35 who received the YFV17D yellow fever vaccine.

The table lists this clonotype with many counts. The chain combines TRBV4-1 with TRBJ2-7; D is uncertain. From germline, CDR1 is MGHRA and CDR2 YSYEKL. Trimming removed 1 base at V and 1 base at J, with 5 bases between. The CDR3 runs to 13 residues. This chain's CDR3 is CASSQAVSYEQYV. Here the CDR3 DNA reads TGCGCCAGCAGCCAAGCCGTTTCCTACGAGCAGTACGTC.

This clonotype was recorded many times. The chain links TRBV12-3 or TRBV12-4 to TRBJ2-5; D is perhaps TRBD2 (6 bases). The CDR3 runs to 16 residues. V lost 4 bases, J lost 2 bases, and 17 bases lay in between. The DNA of the CDR3 is TGTGCCAGCAGTTCCAGAGGGACTCCTACTCAAGAGACCCAGTACTTC. This codes for CASSSRGTPTQETQYF.

Only a few counts were recorded for this clonotype. This chain uses TRBV27 with TRBJ1-2; D possibly corresponds to TRBD1 (6 bases). Trimming removed 5 bases from V and 4 bases from J, with 20 bases in between. The CDR3 contains 16 residues. Germline lookup yields CDR1 MNHEY and CDR2 SMNVEV (reference sequence). The CDR3 region is CASSPRQGSSPYGYTF. CDR3 DNA: TGTGCCAGCAGTCCCCGTCAGGGGTCCTCCCCCTATGGCTACACCTTC.

This clonotype was observed a few times. V and J are TRBV7-9 and TRBJ1-3, with D hard to call. CDR3 length: 14 amino acids. V lost 3 bases and J 2 bases, leaving 8 bases between the germline ends. Per germline, CDR1 SEHNR and CDR2 FQNEAQ (reference sequence). This CDR3 is CASSFSIAGNTIYF. CDR3 coding DNA: TGTGCCAGCAGCTTTTCGATTGCTGGAAACACCATATATTTT.

The J gene is TRBJ2-7, the V gene TRBV20-1; no clear D gene. The CDR3 sequence is 13 residues long. Looked up from germline, CDR1 is DFQATT and CDR2 is SNEGSKA (reference sequence). Trimming removed 0 bases from V and 0 bases from J, with 6 bases in between. The DNA for the CDR3 is TGCAGTGCTAGAGATGGCCTCTCCTACGAGCAGTACGTC. It specifies CSARDGLSYEQYV.

In this sample, this clonotype turned up many times. This chain joins TRBV7-2 and TRBJ2-5; 9 positions agree with TRBD1. V trimming: 1 base; J trimming: 6 bases; junction bases outside the gene matches: 12. Germline V gene data show CDR1 as SGHTA and CDR2 as FQGNSA. The CDR3 spans 17 residues. The CDR3 spells CASSLVWTGDFPKTQYF. The CDR3 DNA sequence: TGTGCCAGCAGCTTAGTTTGGACAGGGGACTTCCCTAAGACCCAGTACTTC.

In this sample, this clonotype turned up many times. The genes are TRBV6-6 and TRBJ1-2; tentative D call: TRBD1 (5 bases). Germline CDR1 reads MNHNY; CDR2 reads SVGAGI (reference sequence). Trimming removed 0 bases at V and 8 bases at J, with 13 bases between. The CDR3 runs to 14 residues. The CDR3 bases are TGTGCCAGCAGTTACTCGGACAAAAATCGGGGCTACACCTTC. Its translation is CASSYSDKNRGYTF.

V and J are TRBV4-2 and TRBJ1-1, with unresolved D. This CDR3 region has 12 residues. V was pared by 1 base and J by 5 bases, with 5 bases between. Looked up from germline, CDR1 is LGHNA and CDR2 is YNFKEQ. The CDR3 DNA reads TGTGCCAGCAGCCAAGTACAGACTGAAGCTTTCTTT. Protein sequence: CASSQVQTEAFF.

This clonotype was seen many times. The genes are TRBV7-2 and TRBJ2-1; the match to TRBD2 covers 8 bases. The V gene end was trimmed by 5 bases and the J gene end by 6 bases; junction bases not matched to a gene: 3. Germline CDR1 is SGHTA and CDR2 is FQGNSA. This CDR3 comprises 13 residues. The CDR3 DNA is TGTGCCAGCAGCCCGGGGGGGGCCAATGAGCAGTTCTTC. It is translated as CASSPGGANEQFF.

Only a few counts were recorded for this clonotype. This chain links TRBV5-1 with TRBJ2-3, with TRBD1 matching 8 bases. The junction had 6 bases not matched to a gene; V was cut back by 4 bases and J by 2 bases. Germline assignment: CDR1 SGHRS and CDR2 YFSETQ. The CDR3 extends over 15 amino acids. The CDR3 spells CASSRGTGSTDTQYF. The CDR3 DNA is TGCGCCAGCAGCCGGGGGACAGGCTCCACAGATACGCAGTATTTT.

This clonotype has a handful of counts. The chain carries TRBV5-6 and TRBJ2-2; unclear D gene. V was shortened by 0 bases and J by 1 base, with 10 bases between the two germline ends. Germline V lookup: CDR1 SGHDT, CDR2 YYEEEE. The CDR3 length is 16 residues. CDR3 loop: CASSLASQGNTGELFF. CDR3 nucleotides: TGTGCCAGCAGCTTGGCGTCACAAGGGAACACCGGGGAGCTGTTTTTT.

The chain employs TRBV6-2 or TRBV6-3 and TRBJ1-1; D ambiguous. The CDR3 sequence is 15 residues long. The V gene's germline CDR1 is MNHEY and CDR2 SVGEGT. Trimming removed 5 bases at V and 5 bases at J, with 18 bases between. CDR3 in amino acids: CASSPHRGVRTEAFF. As DNA, the CDR3 is TGTGCCAGCAGTCCCCACCGCGGGGTTAGGACTGAAGCTTTCTTT.

This clonotype was picked up many times. The chain employs TRBV12-3 or TRBV12-4 and TRBJ2-1; D unclear. This CDR3 contains 14 residues. V was pared by 6 bases and J by 0 bases, with 9 bases between. The CDR3 spells CASRPTGSYNEQFF. The CDR3 DNA sequence: TGTGCCAGCAGACCGACGGGCTCCTACAATGAGCAGTTCTTC.

The sample holds many counts of this clonotype. V and J are TRBV5-1 and TRBJ1-5; unclear D gene. CDR1 and CDR2 (germline): SGHRS, YFSETQ. This CDR3 comprises 14 residues. V was pared by 3 bases and J by 0 bases, with 7 bases between. CDR3 nucleotides: TGCGCCAGCAGCTCGGACGGTAGCAATCAGCCCCAGCATTTT. This gives the protein CASSSDGSNQPQHF.

About this clonotype: This sequence may be a read error, since a much larger clone differs from it by one base. V gene TRBV6-5 combines with J gene TRBJ2-3, with D perhaps assigned TRBD1 or TRBD2 (5 bases each). Germline V gene lookup returns CDR1 MNHEY and CDR2 SVGAGI. The CDR3 runs to 13 residues. The DNA of the CDR3 is TGTGCCAGCACCCCGAGGGGCACAGGTACGCAGTATTTT. This translates into CASTPRGTGTQYF.

In its sample, this clonotype was seen many times. This sequence joins TRBV18 and TRBJ2-2; 10 bases line up with TRBD1. CDR1 is KGHSH and CDR2 is LQKENI in the germline V gene. V lost 2 bases and J lost 5; bases outside the gene matches: 5. The CDR3 is made up of 16 amino acids. The CDR3 bases are TGTGCCAGCTCACCATGGGACAGGGGCTCGACCGGGGAGCTGTTTTTT. It codes for CASSPWDRGSTGELFF.

V gene TRBV6-5 combines with J gene TRBJ2-7; no clear D. The CDR3 consists of 14 residues. V was clipped by 4 bases and J by 0 bases, with 10 bases between them. Germline V gives CDR1 MNHEY, CDR2 SVGAGI. In DNA, the CDR3 is TGTGCCAGCAGTTTGACTGGAAGCTCCTACGAGCAGTACGTC. Translated, it gives CASSLTGSSYEQYV.

This clonotype has ten or more counts. V usage is TRBV12-3 or TRBV12-4 and J usage is TRBJ2-5, with D perhaps TRBD1 (5 bases). Trimming took off 2 bases at V and 5 bases at J, with 15 bases between the two ends. The CDR3 consists of 15 residues. In DNA, the CDR3 is TGTGCCAGCAGTTTATTTTTCGACAGACGGGAGACCCAGTACTTC. Translating it yields CASSLFFDRRETQYF.

This clonotype has a handful of counts. The chain carries TRBV10-3 and TRBJ2-5, with TRBD2 as a possible D gene (6 bases). V gave up 6 bases and J gave up 7 bases, with 12 bases separating them. The CDR3 length is 12 residues. CDR1 ENHRY and CDR2 SYGVKD come from the germline V gene. Written as DNA, the CDR3 is TGTGCCATCAGGGAGGTGGGGGGGACCCAGTACTTC. Residues: CAIREVGGTQYF.

This clonotype was detected only a few times. CDR3 sequence: CASNTGTGGFFQPQHF. CDR3 in DNA: TGTGCCAGTAATACCGGGACAGGGGGCTTTTTTCAGCCCCAGCATTTT. V and J are TRBV19 and TRBJ1-5; 12 nucleotides align to TRBD1. Germline CDR1 is LNHDA and CDR2 is SQIVND (reference sequence). The CDR3 sequence is 16 residues long. Trimming cost V 7 bases and J 6 bases; bases outside gene matches: 10.

The CDR3 DNA reads TGCGCCAGCAGCCATCGGGGAATCAGGGGAGAGGGCAATGAGCAGTTCTTC. This translates into CASSHRGIRGEGNEQFF. The V call is TRBV4-1, the J call TRBJ2-1; tentative D call: TRBD1 (6 bases). Trimming removed 3 bases from V and 6 bases from J, with 21 bases in between. Per the germline V gene, CDR1 is MGHRA and CDR2 is YSYEKL. The length of the CDR3 is 17 residues.

As to this clonotype: A much more abundant neighbour one base away suggests this may be a read error. The CDR3 region is CASSQVTGYVQYF. The CDR3 DNA is TGCGCCAGCAGCCAAGTAACGGGTTACGTGCAGTACTTC. The rearrangement links TRBV4-3 to TRBJ2-7; D remains unclear. The CDR3 is 13 residues long. Germline values: CDR1 LGHNA, CDR2 YSLEER.

Ten or more counts support this clonotype. The chain is built from TRBV18 and TRBJ1-2, with D perhaps TRBD1 (6 bases). The CDR3 has 14 amino acids. The V gene lost 1 base and the J gene lost 1 base, with 7 bases spanning the gap. Germline lookup yields CDR1 KGHSH and CDR2 LQKENI. The CDR3, as DNA: TGTGCCAGCTCACCACAGGGGGATAACTATGGCTACACCTTC. This gives the protein CASSPQGDNYGYTF.

CDR3 loop: CASSGGGTGYLETQYF. DNA for the CDR3: TGTGCCAGCAGTGGTGGGGGGACAGGGTACTTGGAGACCCAGTACTTC. The V gene is TRBV12-3 or TRBV12-4, the J gene TRBJ2-5, with 9 bases fitting TRBD1. The CDR3 length is 16 residues. V trimming: 5 bases; J trimming: 5 bases; junction bases outside the gene matches: 12.